The next 24 T cell receptor beta chains were all read from a single sample in a study of cytomegalovirus exposure and HLA in healthy donors. The PCR employed 60 Vbeta primers together with 13 Jbeta primers. Assay used: immunoSEQ multiplex PCR; TCRdb lists only in-frame clones, some missing. The sample includes 55,000 or so clones, about 82% of them seen just once. The sample was PBMCs. The receptors were gathered from a man younger than 45 in good health and CMV-seronegative.

This chain connects TRBV14 to TRBJ2-7, with a possible D match to TRBD2 (5 bases). CDR1 and CDR2 (germline): SGHDN, FVKESK. Trimming took off 10 bases at V and 0 bases at J, with 10 bases between the two ends. This CDR3 region has 12 residues. CDR3 amino acids: CATGETSYEQYF. The CDR3 nucleotides read TGTGCCACCGGGGAGACCTCCTACGAGCAGTACTTC. Together with reference TRBV14 and TRBJ2-7, the CDR3 gives the full variable domain: EAGVTQFPSHSVIEKGQTVTLRCDPISGHDNLYWYRRVMGKEIKFLLHFVKESKQDESGMPNNRFLAERTGGTYSTLKVQPAELEDSGVYFCATGETSYEQYFGPGTRLTVT.

This rearrangement joins TRBV29-1 to TRBJ2-3; 8 bases are a match to TRBD1. The CDR3 spans 19 residues. Germline V gene sequence: CDR1 SQVTM, CDR2 ANQGSEA. V lost 4 bases, J lost 5 bases, and 23 bases stayed unmatched. The CDR3 sequence: CSVVTPPPHRNRGIDTQYF. CDR3 coding DNA: TGCAGCGTTGTAACCCCCCCACCCCATAGAAACAGGGGGATAGATACGCAGTATTTT.

This clone has just a few counts. This chain connects TRBV7-2 to TRBJ2-3; D perhaps matches TRBD1 (6 bases). Germline V gene lookup returns CDR1 SGHTA and CDR2 FQGNSA. The CDR3 has 14 residues. Trimming stripped 4 bases from V and 2 bases from J, with 10 bases between. The chain's CDR3 is CASSWGQLTDTQYF. The CDR3 region has the DNA TGTGCCAGCAGCTGGGGACAACTCACAGATACGCAGTATTTT.

This rearrangement joins TRBV14 to TRBJ2-3, with D uncertain. Germline CDR1 is SGHDN and CDR2 is FVKESK. The CDR3 is 16 amino acids. V dropped 0 bases and J dropped 2 bases, with 12 bases sitting between them. The CDR3 nucleotides read TGTGCCAGCAGCCAAGATCCGACATTACTCACAGATACGCAGTATTTT. Amino acids: CASSQDPTLLTDTQYF.

The chain carries TRBV11-2 and TRBJ2-5; the D gene is possibly TRBD1 (5 bases). CDR1 and CDR2 (germline): SGHAT, FQNNGV. V lost 5 bases, J lost 4 bases, and 8 bases lay in between. This CDR3 is built from 12 residues. The CDR3 protein is CASSVRGETQYF. CDR3 sequence (DNA): TGTGCCAGCAGCGTTAGGGGAGAGACCCAGTACTTC. Full variable domain (missing parts from reference TRBV11-2 and TRBJ2-5): EAGVAQSPRYKIIEKRQSVAFWCNPISGHATLYWYQQILGQGPKLLIQFQNNGVVDDSQLPKDRFSAERLKGVDSTLKIQPAKLEDSAVYLCASSVRGETQYFGPGTRLLVL.

The chain links TRBV5-6 to TRBJ2-7, with D unresolved. The length of the CDR3 is 12 residues. From germline, CDR1 is SGHDT and CDR2 YYEEEE. With 2 bases removed from V and 3 bases from J, the gap between germline ends came to 6 bases. In nucleotides, the CDR3 is TGTGCCAGCAGCTTCATGTTCTACGAGCAGTACTTC. This gives the protein CASSFMFYEQYF.

The rearrangement joins TRBV7-6 to TRBJ2-7; TRBD2 matches 10 bases. The ends lost 1 base at V and 4 bases at J; junction bases unmatched: 7. This CDR3 comprises 16 residues. Germline CDR1 is SGHVS and CDR2 is FNYEAQ. Here the CDR3 DNA reads TGTGCCAGCAGCTTAGGGTCTAGCGGGAGTGTATACGAGCAGTACTTC. Translating it yields CASSLGSSGSVYEQYF.

This chain uses TRBV14 with TRBJ1-4; D is unclear. This CDR3 is 19 amino acids long. Germline V lookup: CDR1 SGHDN, CDR2 FVKESK. V was shortened by 1 base and J by 0 bases, with 18 bases between the two germline ends. CDR3 DNA: TGTGCCAGCAGCCAAGTAAGTCTGCCAGAACCCGCAACTAATGAAAAACTGTTTTTT. Translated: CASSQVSLPEPATNEKLFF.

The chain joins TRBV11-2 to TRBJ1-2, with D maybe TRBD1 (5 bases). The germline V gene has CDR1 SGHAT and CDR2 FQNNGV. The CDR3 contains 15 residues. V was cut by 3 bases and J by 2 bases, with 13 bases left in between. For the CDR3, the DNA is TGTGCCAGCAGCTTGGGCGGGGGGAGGAACTATGGCTACACCTTC. This sequence encodes CASSLGGGRNYGYTF.

This chain uses TRBV29-1 with TRBJ2-1; D possibly corresponds to TRBD1 (6 bases). Trimming cost V 5 bases and J 2 bases, with 19 bases left between them. There are 16 residues in the CDR3. Germline V gene sequence: CDR1 SQVTM, CDR2 ANQGSEA. CDR3 amino acids: CSVKSPGWDTYNEQFF. The CDR3 DNA follows: TGCAGCGTTAAAAGCCCGGGGTGGGACACCTACAATGAGCAGTTCTTC.

The chain links TRBV29-1 to TRBJ2-2; the D gene is possibly TRBD1 (6 bases). The better agreement between TRBJ1-3 and the DNA end casts doubt on the J call. The CDR3 length is 17 residues. CDR1 SQVTM and CDR2 ANQGSEA come from the germline V gene. The CDR3 is CSAGWGGDINSGNTIYF. For the CDR3, the DNA is TGCAGCGCTGGTTGGGGAGGGGACATTAACTCTGGAAACACCATATATTTT.

The chain is built from TRBV7-9 and TRBJ2-7; 7 nucleotides line up with TRBD2. Germline lookup yields CDR1 SEHNR and CDR2 FQNEAQ (reference sequence). V lost 5 bases and J lost 2; bases outside the gene matches: 9. This CDR3 has 15 residues. Here the CDR3 reads CASSQGPGRTYEQYF. The CDR3 DNA sequence: TGTGCCAGCAGCCAAGGACCCGGGAGGACCTACGAGCAGTACTTC.

The rearrangement uses TRBV4-3 and TRBJ1-4, with TRBD1 matching 8 bases. The germline gives CDR1 LGHNA, CDR2 YSLEER. The CDR3 totals 15 residues. The V segment lost 5 bases and the J segment 5 bases; nucleotides outside the gene matches: 7. The DNA for the CDR3 is TGCGCCAGCAGCTATGGACAGGGCCCGAATGAAAAACTGTTTTTT. Translated: CASSYGQGPNEKLFF.

The rearrangement uses TRBV5-1 and TRBJ2-4; a weak D match, TRBD2 (5 bases). V gave up 0 bases and J gave up 1 base, with 11 bases separating them. The germline V gene encodes CDR1 SGHRS and CDR2 YFSETQ. This CDR3 contains 16 residues. The CDR3 nucleotides read TGCGCCAGCAGCTTGGAGGCCGGGAACGCCAAAAACATTCAGTACTTC. Its translation is CASSLEAGNAKNIQYF.

The chain joins TRBV27 to TRBJ2-5; D remains unclear. The DNA end is a closer match to TRBJ2-7, so the J assignment may be wrong. The CDR3 covers 15 residues. Germline V CDR1 and CDR2: MNHEY, SMNVEV (reference sequence). CDR3 coding DNA: TGTGCCAGCAGTTATGTGCGCACGGCGGCCTACGAGCAGTACTTC. Amino acids: CASSYVRTAAYEQYF.

The rearrangement uses TRBV28 and TRBJ1-2; 11 bases line up with TRBD1. V lost 7 bases and J lost 8; bases outside the gene matches: 6. This CDR3 spans 13 amino acids. Germline values: CDR1 MDHEN, CDR2 SYDVKM. CDR3 sequence reads: CASTWGTGGGYTF. CDR3 in DNA: TGTGCCAGCACCTGGGGGACAGGGGGAGGCTACACCTTC.

The chain has TRBV10-3 and TRBJ2-1, with TRBD2 matching over 8 bases. Trimming at V came to 0 bases and at J to 9 bases, leaving 4 bases not matched to a gene. The length of the CDR3 is 14 residues. The germline CDR1 and CDR2 sequences are ENHRY and SYGVKD. CDR3 protein: CAISESSGVGEQFF. CDR3 nucleotide sequence: TGTGCCATCAGTGAGTCTAGCGGGGTCGGTGAGCAGTTCTTC.

The genes are TRBV25-1 and TRBJ2-5; 7 bases map to TRBD1. Germline lookup yields CDR1 MGHDK and CDR2 SYGVNS. The CDR3 sequence is 14 residues long. J was trimmed by 11 bases and V by 4 bases; bases with no gene match: 13. As DNA, the CDR3 is TGTGCCAGCAGTGTAACCGGGACAGTCTACAAGCAGTACTTC. Translated, it gives CASSVTGTVYKQYF.

CDR3 coding DNA: TGTGCCAGCTCACCACGTGGACAAGTCACCGGGGAGCTGTTTTTT. As protein: CASSPRGQVTGELFF. The V gene is TRBV18, the J gene TRBJ2-2, with D possibly TRBD1 on 5 matching bases. The CDR3 is 15 residues long. CDR1 is KGHSH, CDR2 LQKENI, per germline. The V end was cut by 1 base, the J end by 4 bases, with 10 bases between.

This rearrangement joins TRBV6-5 to TRBJ2-1; D is possibly TRBD1 (5 bases). The CDR3 runs to 14 residues. Germline lookup yields CDR1 MNHEY and CDR2 SVGAGI. V was cut by 3 bases and J by 6 bases, with 12 bases left in between. CDR3 loop: CASSYSRQRNEQFF. CDR3 DNA sequence: TGTGCCAGCAGTTATTCCCGACAGCGCAATGAGCAGTTCTTC.

This clone was counted a few times. V and J are TRBV7-2 and TRBJ1-1; possible D gene TRBD1, 5 bases. Germline V lookup: CDR1 SGHTA, CDR2 FQGNSA. The CDR3 totals 13 residues. Trimming pared 4 bases from V and 8 bases from J, leaving 14 bases between. The CDR3 is CASSSPGGREAFF. CDR3 sequence (DNA): TGTGCCAGCAGCTCTCCGGGGGGGAGAGAAGCTTTCTTT.

The chain combines TRBV14 with TRBJ1-1, with unresolved D. This CDR3 has 13 residues. Germline CDR1 reads SGHDN; CDR2 reads FVKESK. With 0 bases removed from V and 11 bases from J, the gap between germline ends came to 13 bases. The CDR3 DNA reads TGTGCCAGCAGCCAAGAGGAGGGCTTGAGGGCTTTCTTT. Translated: CASSQEEGLRAFF.

CDR3 sequence (DNA): TGTGCCAGCAGTTTACGGGGGAGGGTTAACGAGCAGTACTTC. This codes for CASSLRGRVNEQYF. This sequence joins TRBV27 and TRBJ2-7; TRBD2 agrees at 7 bases. J was trimmed by 5 bases and V by 2 bases; bases with no gene match: 6. CDR3 length: 14 amino acids. The V gene's germline CDR1 is MNHEY and CDR2 SMNVEV (reference sequence).

This clone was detected only once. The chain is built from TRBV6-1 and TRBJ2-7, with D perhaps TRBD1 (5 bases). The V end lost 5 bases, the J end lost 5 bases, and 16 bases lay between the germline ends. The length of the CDR3 is 14 residues. Germline loops: CDR1 MNHNS, CDR2 SASEGT. CDR3 sequence (DNA): TGTGCCAGCAGTTCCCGACTCCGCAGGGACGAGCAGTACTTC. It translates to CASSSRLRRDEQYF.